Below are 30 T cell receptor beta chains sequenced from a single sample in a study of T cell responses to AZD1222 COVID-19 vaccine. Measured with immunoSEQ multiplex PCR; TCRdb has only the in-frame clones, and not every one. The sample consists of 75,000 to 100,000 clones, over 85% of them appearing once. The specimen was peripheral blood, collected on day 0 of AZD1222 vaccination. These receptors all stem from an adult in good health.

The sample holds a few counts of this clone. The gene calls are TRBV28 and TRBJ1-1; D is unclear. The germline V gene has CDR1 MDHEN and CDR2 SYDVKM. The CDR3 totals 12 residues. Deletions cut 9 bases from V and 0 bases from J, with 8 bases between. CDR3 amino acids: CASRRMNTEAFF. CDR3 DNA sequence: TGTGCCAGTCGGAGAATGAACACTGAAGCTTTCTTT. Full variable domain (remainder filled in from reference TRBV28 and TRBJ1-1): DVKVTQSSRYLVKRTGEKVFLECVQDMDHENMFWYRQDPGLGLRLIYFSYDVKMKEKGDIPEGYSVSREKKERFSLILESASTNQTSMYLCASRRMNTEAFFGQGTRLTVV.

The rearrangement uses TRBV3-1 (or the pseudogene TRBV3-2) and TRBJ1-1; the match to TRBD1 covers 10 bases. The CDR3 is 15 residues long. J gave up 1 base and V 4 bases, and 3 bases lay outside the gene matches. The germline V gene has CDR1 LGHDT and CDR2 YNNKEL (reference sequence). The CDR3 sequence: CASSPRTGGNTEAFF. The CDR3 nucleotides read TGTGCCAGCAGCCCCCGGACAGGGGGGAACACTGAAGCTTTCTTT.

The chain couples TRBV5-1 to TRBJ2-7, with D possibly being TRBD2 (6 bases). Germline lookup yields CDR1 SGHRS and CDR2 YFSETQ. Trimming took 0 bases from V and 5 from J, leaving 12 bases between them. The CDR3 runs 14 residues. The CDR3: CASSLDGRRDEQYF. CDR3 nucleotide sequence: TGCGCCAGCAGCTTGGATGGGAGGAGGGACGAGCAGTACTTC.

V and J are TRBV28 and TRBJ1-5; D possibly corresponds to TRBD1 (6 bases). The CDR3 has 16 residues. The V end lost 3 bases, the J end lost 5 bases, and 17 bases lay between the germline ends. Germline values: CDR1 MDHEN, CDR2 SYDVKM. This CDR3 is CASSFASGARDQPQHF. CDR3 DNA: TGTGCCAGCAGTTTTGCGTCAGGGGCACGCGATCAGCCCCAGCATTTT. Combining the CDR3 with reference TRBV28 and TRBJ1-5 gives the whole variable domain DVKVTQSSRYLVKRTGEKVFLECVQDMDHENMFWYRQDPGLGLRLIYFSYDVKMKEKGDIPEGYSVSREKKERFSLILESASTNQTSMYLCASSFASGARDQPQHFGDGTRLSIL.

Remarks on this clone: Distinct nucleotide sequences in the sample also encode this CDR3. The gene calls are TRBV19 and TRBJ2-2; D remains unclear. Trimming cost V 1 base and J 1 base, with 4 bases left between them. CDR3 length: 14 residues. CDR1 LNHDA and CDR2 SQIVND come from the germline V gene (reference sequence). In nucleotides, the CDR3 is TGTGCCAGTAGTATAGGACAGAACACCGGGGAGCTGTTTTTT. Translation gives CASSIGQNTGELFF.

The V gene is TRBV27, the J gene TRBJ2-5; 7 bases align to TRBD2. CDR1 and CDR2 from the germline V gene are MNHEY and SMNVEV (reference sequence). The V and J ends lost 2 bases and 5 bases, in that order; junction bases with no gene match: 5. The CDR3 consists of 14 residues. The CDR3 DNA reads TGTGCCAGCAGTTTAGCGGGAGTGAAGGAGACCCAGTACTTC. This encodes CASSLAGVKETQYF.

V gene TRBV5-1 combines with J gene TRBJ1-1; 7 bases line up with TRBD1. The CDR3 contains 20 residues. The trim removed 1 base at V and 4 bases at J, leaving 22 bases unmatched. Germline CDR1 is SGHRS and CDR2 is YFSETQ. The DNA of the CDR3 is TGCGCCAGCAGCTTGCTTGGTGTCTTTGTTGGCAGGGGGTCTCGCACTGAAGCTTTCTTT. Protein sequence: CASSLLGVFVGRGSRTEAFF.

The chain has TRBV7-2 and TRBJ1-3; D not resolved. From germline, CDR1 is SGHTA and CDR2 FQGNSA. The CDR3 covers 15 residues. The V end was cut by 2 bases, the J end by 3 bases, with 11 bases between. The CDR3 spells CASSLFDMGGNTIYF. The CDR3 DNA reads as TGTGCCAGCAGCTTATTCGATATGGGTGGAAACACCATATATTTT.

This clone showed up just once. The J gene is TRBJ2-7, the V gene TRBV6-5; D is unresolved. V dropped 5 bases and J dropped 3 bases, with 11 bases sitting between them. Germline assignment: CDR1 MNHEY and CDR2 SVGAGI. The CDR3 length is 13 residues. CDR3 bases: TGTGCCAGCAGTCAAATCGTGGGCTACGAGCAGTACTTC. This gives the protein CASSQIVGYEQYF.

This clone was counted once. In nucleotides, the CDR3 is TGTGCTAGTGGCCCTAACTCCCCGACAGGGGAGGGCTACACCTTC. It encodes CASGPNSPTGEGYTF. The chain links TRBV12-5 to TRBJ1-2; TRBD1 aligns across 8 bases. J gave up 8 bases and V 6 bases, and 14 bases lay outside the gene matches. Germline assignment: CDR1 LGHNT and CDR2 FRNRAP. The CDR3 is 15 residues long.

In this sample, this clone turned up many times. The V gene is TRBV9, the J gene TRBJ1-1, with 8 bases identical to TRBD1. V lost 0 bases, J lost 5 bases, and 3 bases stayed unmatched. Germline CDR1 SGDLS, CDR2 YYNGEE. This CDR3 contains 14 residues. The CDR3 protein is CASSVAGGATEAFF. Here the CDR3 DNA reads TGTGCCAGCAGCGTAGCAGGGGGCGCGACTGAAGCTTTCTTT.

The V call is TRBV25-1, the J call TRBJ1-2; TRBD1 might be the D (6 bases). CDR3 length equals 14 residues. V lost 9 bases to trimming and J lost 1 base, with 15 bases between them. Germline values: CDR1 MGHDK, CDR2 SYGVNS. CDR3 sequence (DNA): TGTGCCAGACCTCCGGGACACTATAACTATGGCTACACCTTC. Protein: CARPPGHYNYGYTF.

This chain joins TRBV7-9 and TRBJ2-5; 8 nucleotides align to TRBD1. This CDR3 has 15 amino acids. The germline gives CDR1 SEHNR, CDR2 FQNEAQ (reference sequence). V was pared by 5 bases and J by 3 bases, with 8 bases of the junction left unmatched. CDR3 in DNA: TGTGCCAGCAGCAAGGCATTGGACAGGGAAGAGACCCAGTACTTC. Protein sequence: CASSKALDREETQYF.

The chain is built from TRBV30 and TRBJ2-1, with 7 bases matching TRBD2. The CDR3 is 14 residues long. Germline-derived CDR1 and CDR2 are GTSNPN and SVGIG (reference sequence). Trimming removed 2 bases from V and 9 bases from J; junction bases left unmatched: 10. The CDR3 nucleotides read TGTGCCTGGAGTAGCGGGGCGGGAATAGCTGAGCAGTTCTTC. Its protein product is CAWSSGAGIAEQFF.

This chain links TRBV2 with TRBJ1-5; no reliable D call. Germline lookup yields CDR1 SNHLY and CDR2 FYNNEI. Trimming shortened V by 6 bases and J by 7 bases, and 13 bases separated the two germline ends. The CDR3 has 13 residues. The CDR3 loop is CASSRTMGQPQHF. The CDR3 DNA is TGTGCCAGCAGCCGGACTATGGGGCAGCCCCAGCATTTT.

The rearrangement links TRBV4-1 to TRBJ1-4, with D uncertain. The CDR3 extends over 14 amino acids. Trimming removed 4 bases at V and 3 bases at J, with 9 bases between. Germline lookup yields CDR1 MGHRA and CDR2 YSYEKL. The CDR3 spells CASSPDGPNEKLFF. CDR3 bases: TGCGCCAGCAGCCCGGACGGCCCTAATGAAAAACTGTTTTTT.

The V call is TRBV4-1, the J call TRBJ2-3, with 12 positions matching TRBD2. CDR1 and CDR2 (germline): MGHRA, YSYEKL. The CDR3 has 16 amino acids. Trimming cost V 3 bases and J 4 bases; bases outside gene matches: 5. CDR3 region: CASSQEGTSGPDTQYF. The CDR3 DNA sequence: TGCGCCAGCAGCCAGGAAGGGACTAGCGGGCCAGATACGCAGTATTTT.

The J gene is TRBJ1-1, the V gene TRBV14; the D is unclear. The CDR3 runs to 13 residues. V was cut by 1 base and J by 1 base, with 4 bases left in between. Germline V lookup: CDR1 SGHDN, CDR2 FVKESK. CDR3 residues: CASSQVANTEAFF. The CDR3 DNA follows: TGTGCCAGCAGCCAAGTCGCGAACACTGAAGCTTTCTTT.

The CDR3 sequence: CASSIAEGPYEQYF. In nucleotides, the CDR3 is TGTGCCAGTAGTATAGCCGAGGGCCCCTACGAGCAGTACTTC. The chain links TRBV19 to TRBJ2-7; possible D gene TRBD2, 5 bases. V was cut by 1 base and J by 2 bases, with 9 bases left in between. Germline V CDR1 and CDR2: LNHDA, SQIVND (reference sequence). The CDR3 contains 14 residues.

The chain joins TRBV29-1 to TRBJ1-4; D unclear. In germline, CDR1 is SQVTM, CDR2 ANQGSEA. This CDR3 has 13 amino acids. V dropped 7 bases and J dropped 3 bases, with 12 bases sitting between them. CDR3 DNA sequence: TGCAGCGCAATTAAAGGGTCTAATGAAAAACTGTTTTTT. Residues: CSAIKGSNEKLFF. Filled out from reference TRBV29-1 and TRBJ1-4, the complete variable domain reads SAVISQKPSRDICQRGTSLTIQCQVDSQVTMMFWYRQQPGQSLTLIATANQGSEATYESGFVIDKFPISRPNLTFSTLTVSNMSPEDSSIYLCSAIKGSNEKLFFGSGTQLSVL.

The genes are TRBV27 and TRBJ2-3; a weak D match, TRBD2 (6 bases). Germline V lookup: CDR1 MNHEY, CDR2 SMNVEV (reference sequence). This CDR3 comprises 20 residues. V was trimmed by 2 bases and J by 0 bases, leaving 24 bases between them. Here the CDR3 DNA reads TGTGCCAGCAGTTTAACAGCAGGAGGGTGGTCCAAGTCTAGCACAGATACGCAGTATTTT. Protein product: CASSLTAGGWSKSSTDTQYF.

The genes are TRBV4-1 and TRBJ2-5; D unresolved. The germline gives CDR1 MGHRA, CDR2 YSYEKL. The V and J ends lost 0 bases and 7 bases respectively, with 15 bases between them. The CDR3 is made up of 15 amino acids. The DNA of the CDR3 is TGCGCCAGCAGCCAAGATACTGGTACCACGGGGACCCAGTACTTC. Amino acid sequence: CASSQDTGTTGTQYF.

This chain joins TRBV18 and TRBJ2-2, with 12 bases fitting TRBD1. Germline assignment: CDR1 KGHSH and CDR2 LQKENI. The CDR3 consists of 19 residues. Germline trimming cut 0 bases from V and 6 bases from J; bases unmatched to any gene: 11. CDR3 sequence: CASSPPFFLGQGAPGELFF. The CDR3 DNA follows: TGTGCCAGCTCACCACCGTTCTTCCTGGGACAGGGGGCCCCCGGGGAGCTGTTTTTT.

The chain couples TRBV24-1 to TRBJ2-5, with 7 bases that match TRBD2. The CDR3 spans 15 residues. Germline V CDR1 and CDR2: KGHDR, SFDVKD. V dropped 4 bases and J dropped 3; count of bases not matched to a gene: 7. This chain's CDR3 is CATSDPLAGEETQYF. The CDR3 DNA is TGTGCCACCAGTGACCCATTGGCGGGGGAAGAGACCCAGTACTTC.

The chain employs TRBV7-2 and TRBJ2-3; 10 bases map to TRBD1. V shed 4 bases and J 7 bases; nucleotides not matched to a gene: 8. CDR1 is SGHTA and CDR2 is FQGNSA in the germline V gene. CDR3 length: 15 residues. The CDR3 spells CASSSRTGGTNTQYF. The CDR3 coding sequence is TGTGCCAGCAGCTCGAGGACAGGGGGGACTAATACGCAGTATTTT.

The chain joins TRBV4-1 to TRBJ2-7, with unresolved D. CDR3 length: 18 amino acids. The V end lost 1 base, the J end lost 0 bases, and 19 bases lay between the germline ends. Germline CDR1 reads MGHRA; CDR2 reads YSYEKL. The CDR3 protein is CASSQVRLVGGVSYEQYF. Here the CDR3 DNA reads TGCGCCAGCAGCCAAGTCCGGTTAGTGGGCGGCGTCTCCTACGAGCAGTACTTC.

CDR3 in amino acids: CASSPRRGDTQYF. DNA for the CDR3: TGTGCCAGCAGCCCCCGGCGGGGAGATACGCAGTATTTT. The V gene is TRBV11-2, the J gene TRBJ2-3, with a tentative D call TRBD2 (6 bases). This CDR3 has 13 amino acids. Germline CDR1 is SGHAT and CDR2 is FQNNGV. Trimming cost V 5 bases and J 5 bases, with 11 bases left between them.

The chain uses TRBV5-1 and TRBJ1-1, with D tentatively TRBD1 (5 bases). V lost 2 bases to trimming and J lost 5 bases, with 7 bases between them. The germline V gene has CDR1 SGHRS and CDR2 YFSETQ. The CDR3 sequence is 12 residues long. CDR3 in DNA: TGCGCCAGCAGCTTCGGGGGTACTGAAGCTTTCTTT. Translating it yields CASSFGGTEAFF.

This sequence joins TRBV6-5 and TRBJ2-7; D not certain. V dropped 6 bases and J dropped 5 bases, with 17 bases sitting between them. The CDR3 contains 14 residues. In germline, CDR1 is MNHEY, CDR2 SVGAGI. This chain's CDR3 is CASRTSLRRDEQYF. The CDR3 DNA reads TGTGCCAGCAGGACCTCCTTGAGGCGCGACGAGCAGTACTTC.

V and J are TRBV2 and TRBJ2-5; D is undetermined. V dropped 4 bases and J dropped 5 bases, with 11 bases sitting between them. The CDR3 totals 13 residues. CDR1 and CDR2 from the germline V gene are SNHLY and FYNNEI. CDR3 in amino acids: CASSGRVSETQYF. The CDR3 DNA reads TGTGCCAGCAGTGGCCGGGTTTCGGAGACCCAGTACTTC.